This TCR beta chain was retrieved from a study of beta chain features in type 1 diabetes. With V trimmed by 5 bases and J by 1 base, 13 bases remained unmatched. This CDR3 is 18 amino acids long. The germline gives CDR1 PRHDT, CDR2 FYEKMQ (reference sequence). Reverse transcribing all isolated RNA meant expressed TCRB transcripts were sequenced. Measured with immunoSEQ multiplex PCR; TCRdb has only the in-frame clones, and not every one. The sample carries just over 600,000 clones, 15% to 17% recorded once. This clone showed up just a few times. Source material: naive CD4+ T cells from blood. The origin of this receptor is a young man in good health. The rearrangement uses TRBV13 and TRBJ1-1; 10 bases align to TRBD1. The CDR3 DNA follows: TGTGCCAGCAGCCCCCTCTTTCCGGACAGGGGGTCGAACACTGAAGCTTTCTTT. It yields the protein CASSPLFPDRGSNTEAFF. Looking up the rest from reference TRBV13 and TRBJ1-1 gives the full variable domain: AAGVIQSPRHLIKEKRETATLKCYPIPRHDTVYWYQQGPGQDPQFLISFYEKMQSDKGSIPDRFSAQQFSDYHSELNMSSLELGDSALYFCASSPLFPDRGSNTEAFFGQGTRLTVV.